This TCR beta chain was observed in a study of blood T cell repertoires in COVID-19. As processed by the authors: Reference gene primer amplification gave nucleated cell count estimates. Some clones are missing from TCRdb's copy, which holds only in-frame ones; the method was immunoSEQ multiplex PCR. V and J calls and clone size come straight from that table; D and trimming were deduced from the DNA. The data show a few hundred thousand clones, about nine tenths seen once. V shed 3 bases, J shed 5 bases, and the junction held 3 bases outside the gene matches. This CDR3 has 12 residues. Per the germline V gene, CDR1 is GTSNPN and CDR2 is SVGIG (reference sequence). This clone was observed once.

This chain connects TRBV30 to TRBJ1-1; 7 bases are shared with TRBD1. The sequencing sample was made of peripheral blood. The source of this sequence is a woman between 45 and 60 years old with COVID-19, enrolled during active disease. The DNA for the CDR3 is TGTGCCTGGAGCATACAGGGGACTGAAGCTTTCTTT. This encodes CAWSIQGTEAFF.